Following are 12 T cell receptor beta chains from one sample sequenced in a study of regulatory T cells in long-lasting Graves disease. The sample's time point: newly diagnosed GD, antithyroid drugs for less than 3 months. PBMC-derived RNA was used for the TCR library. Arm-PCR with iRepertoire HTBI primers amplified the CDR3 regions for these TCR beta libraries. TCRdb re-called the multiplex PCR reads with MiXCR, one entry per CDR3 protein. The table lists roughly 380,000 distinct CDR3 sequences, about a sixth of them singletons, with 20% to 25% in the top ten. The sample was peripheral blood mononuclear cells (PBMCs), taken at new diagnosis, from a patient treated with antithyroid drugs. The origin of the receptors is a female donor with Graves disease.

This CDR3 reads CASRPGEADTQYF. The DNA for the CDR3 is TGCGCCAGCAGGCCGGGGGAGGCAGATACGCAGTATTTT. The chain uses TRBV4-1 and TRBJ2-3, with D possibly being TRBD2 (6 bases). This CDR3 spans 13 amino acids. Germline V lookup: CDR1 MGHRA, CDR2 YSYEKL. Trimming took 6 bases from V and 4 from J, leaving 11 bases between them.

With respect to this clonotype: Being one base from a much bigger clone, this may be a read error. CDR3 loop: CASGQFYDQGLGGNTIYF. CDR3 sequence (DNA): TGCGCCAGCGGCCAATTTTACGACCAGGGCCTGGGGGGAAACACCATATATTTT. The genes are TRBV4-3 and TRBJ1-3; TRBD1 is a possible D gene (5 bases). This CDR3 is built from 18 residues. From germline, CDR1 is LGHNA and CDR2 YSLEER.

The chain uses TRBV24-1 and TRBJ1-5, with a tentative D call TRBD1 (5 bases). Germline loops: CDR1 KGHDR, CDR2 SFDVKD. CDR3 length: 16 residues. Trimming removed 2 bases from V and 9 bases from J, with 19 bases in between. CDR3 loop: CATSDSQTVTTRPQHF. The CDR3 region has the DNA TGTGCCACCAGTGATTCACAGACAGTGACGACTCGGCCCCAGCATTTT.

This clonotype came up a few times. A read error may produce the germline difference seen at one junction end. The chain couples TRBV27 to TRBJ2-7; the D is unclear. Germline loops: CDR1 MNHEY, CDR2 SMNVEV (reference sequence). The CDR3 sequence is 14 residues long. CDR3 coding DNA: TGTGCCGGCAGTTCCGACCGAGCTAGCTACGAGCAGTACTTC. Amino acid sequence: CAGSSDRASYEQYF.

The chain links TRBV6-1 to TRBJ1-5, with 9 nucleotides matching TRBD1. J was trimmed by 2 bases and V by 4 bases; bases with no gene match: 6. The CDR3 runs 16 residues. Per germline, CDR1 MNHNS and CDR2 SASEGT. CDR3 nucleotides: TGTGCCAGCAGTGCAACAGGGGGCGCCGGCAATCAGCCCCAGCATTTT. Amino acids: CASSATGGAGNQPQHF.

This chain connects TRBV5-5 to TRBJ1-1, with D possibly matching TRBD1 (6 bases). Per the germline V gene, CDR1 is SGHKS and CDR2 is YYEKEE (reference sequence). Trimming removed 2 bases at V and 5 bases at J, with 10 bases between. The CDR3 is 13 amino acids. CDR3 DNA sequence: TGTGCCAGCAGCTTCACAGGGAGGACTGAAGCTTTCTTT. Its protein product is CASSFTGRTEAFF. The full variable domain, with the rest looked up from reference TRBV5-5 and TRBJ1-1, is DAGVTQSPTHLIKTRGQQVTLRCSPISGHKSVSWYQQVLGQGPQFIFQYYEKEERGRGNFPDRFSARQFPNYSSELNVNALLLGDSALYLCASSFTGRTEAFFGQGTRLTVV.

The V call is TRBV27, the J call TRBJ2-3; TRBD2 matches 12 bases. From germline, CDR1 is MNHEY and CDR2 SMNVEV (reference sequence). This CDR3 contains 17 residues. The junction had 9 bases not matched to a gene; V was cut back by 4 bases and J by 4 bases. CDR3 nucleotides: TGTGCCAGCAGTTCCATTAAACTAGCGGGGGGCGCAGATACGCAGTATTTT. It specifies CASSSIKLAGGADTQYF.

This clonotype was detected only a few times. The V gene is TRBV7-2, the J gene TRBJ1-1; D unclear. V was cut by 5 bases and J by 5 bases, with 12 bases left in between. This CDR3 spans 13 amino acids. From germline, CDR1 is SGHTA and CDR2 FQGNSA. The CDR3 here is CASSLWAGTEAFF. As DNA, the CDR3 is TGTGCCAGCAGCCTCTGGGCAGGTACTGAAGCTTTCTTT. Variable domain in full (rest from reference TRBV7-2 and TRBJ1-1): GAGVSQSPSNKVTEKGKDVELRCDPISGHTALYWYRQSLGQGLEFLIYFQGNSAPDKSGLPSDRFSAERTGGSVSTLTIQRTQQEDSAVYLCASSLWAGTEAFFGQGTRLTVV.

The J gene is TRBJ1-1, the V gene TRBV7-2; D is uncertain. The CDR3 length is 14 residues. Trimming pared 1 base from V and 8 bases from J, leaving 14 bases between. CDR1 is SGHTA, CDR2 FQGNSA, per germline. The CDR3 loop reads CASSLVLAGGEAFF. CDR3 in DNA: TGTGCCAGCAGCTTAGTCTTAGCGGGAGGGGAAGCTTTCTTT.

This clonotype has more than one count but fewer than ten. The chain has TRBV9 and TRBJ2-2; D is ambiguous. V lost 0 bases to trimming and J lost 6 bases, with 9 bases between them. Germline assignment: CDR1 SGDLS and CDR2 YYNGEE. This CDR3 has 14 residues. CDR3 sequence reads: CASSVGGNAGELFF. The CDR3 coding sequence is TGTGCCAGCAGCGTAGGGGGTAACGCCGGGGAGCTGTTTTTT.

Regarding this clonotype: A far larger clone is just one base off, so this is likely a read error. CDR3 bases: TGTGCCAGCATCCAAAGCACGGGGGGACTCACCTACGAGCAGTTCTTC. Its protein product is CASIQSTGGLTYEQFF. The rearrangement links TRBV28 to TRBJ2-1; 7 bases fit TRBD2. Germline assignment: CDR1 MDHEN and CDR2 SYDVKM. There are 16 residues in the CDR3. J was trimmed by 10 bases and V by 7 bases; bases with no gene match: 19.

With respect to this clonotype: It may be a read error: a sequence one base away is much more abundant. The genes are TRBV27 and TRBJ1-6; D remains unclear. The germline V and J ends were trimmed by 6 bases and 8 bases, with 8 bases remaining between them. Per the germline V gene, CDR1 is MNHEY and CDR2 is SMNVEV (reference sequence). The CDR3 totals 12 residues. The CDR3 region is CASRPWYSPLHF. Written as DNA, the CDR3 is TGTGCCAGCAGACCCTGGTATTCACCCCTCCACTTT.